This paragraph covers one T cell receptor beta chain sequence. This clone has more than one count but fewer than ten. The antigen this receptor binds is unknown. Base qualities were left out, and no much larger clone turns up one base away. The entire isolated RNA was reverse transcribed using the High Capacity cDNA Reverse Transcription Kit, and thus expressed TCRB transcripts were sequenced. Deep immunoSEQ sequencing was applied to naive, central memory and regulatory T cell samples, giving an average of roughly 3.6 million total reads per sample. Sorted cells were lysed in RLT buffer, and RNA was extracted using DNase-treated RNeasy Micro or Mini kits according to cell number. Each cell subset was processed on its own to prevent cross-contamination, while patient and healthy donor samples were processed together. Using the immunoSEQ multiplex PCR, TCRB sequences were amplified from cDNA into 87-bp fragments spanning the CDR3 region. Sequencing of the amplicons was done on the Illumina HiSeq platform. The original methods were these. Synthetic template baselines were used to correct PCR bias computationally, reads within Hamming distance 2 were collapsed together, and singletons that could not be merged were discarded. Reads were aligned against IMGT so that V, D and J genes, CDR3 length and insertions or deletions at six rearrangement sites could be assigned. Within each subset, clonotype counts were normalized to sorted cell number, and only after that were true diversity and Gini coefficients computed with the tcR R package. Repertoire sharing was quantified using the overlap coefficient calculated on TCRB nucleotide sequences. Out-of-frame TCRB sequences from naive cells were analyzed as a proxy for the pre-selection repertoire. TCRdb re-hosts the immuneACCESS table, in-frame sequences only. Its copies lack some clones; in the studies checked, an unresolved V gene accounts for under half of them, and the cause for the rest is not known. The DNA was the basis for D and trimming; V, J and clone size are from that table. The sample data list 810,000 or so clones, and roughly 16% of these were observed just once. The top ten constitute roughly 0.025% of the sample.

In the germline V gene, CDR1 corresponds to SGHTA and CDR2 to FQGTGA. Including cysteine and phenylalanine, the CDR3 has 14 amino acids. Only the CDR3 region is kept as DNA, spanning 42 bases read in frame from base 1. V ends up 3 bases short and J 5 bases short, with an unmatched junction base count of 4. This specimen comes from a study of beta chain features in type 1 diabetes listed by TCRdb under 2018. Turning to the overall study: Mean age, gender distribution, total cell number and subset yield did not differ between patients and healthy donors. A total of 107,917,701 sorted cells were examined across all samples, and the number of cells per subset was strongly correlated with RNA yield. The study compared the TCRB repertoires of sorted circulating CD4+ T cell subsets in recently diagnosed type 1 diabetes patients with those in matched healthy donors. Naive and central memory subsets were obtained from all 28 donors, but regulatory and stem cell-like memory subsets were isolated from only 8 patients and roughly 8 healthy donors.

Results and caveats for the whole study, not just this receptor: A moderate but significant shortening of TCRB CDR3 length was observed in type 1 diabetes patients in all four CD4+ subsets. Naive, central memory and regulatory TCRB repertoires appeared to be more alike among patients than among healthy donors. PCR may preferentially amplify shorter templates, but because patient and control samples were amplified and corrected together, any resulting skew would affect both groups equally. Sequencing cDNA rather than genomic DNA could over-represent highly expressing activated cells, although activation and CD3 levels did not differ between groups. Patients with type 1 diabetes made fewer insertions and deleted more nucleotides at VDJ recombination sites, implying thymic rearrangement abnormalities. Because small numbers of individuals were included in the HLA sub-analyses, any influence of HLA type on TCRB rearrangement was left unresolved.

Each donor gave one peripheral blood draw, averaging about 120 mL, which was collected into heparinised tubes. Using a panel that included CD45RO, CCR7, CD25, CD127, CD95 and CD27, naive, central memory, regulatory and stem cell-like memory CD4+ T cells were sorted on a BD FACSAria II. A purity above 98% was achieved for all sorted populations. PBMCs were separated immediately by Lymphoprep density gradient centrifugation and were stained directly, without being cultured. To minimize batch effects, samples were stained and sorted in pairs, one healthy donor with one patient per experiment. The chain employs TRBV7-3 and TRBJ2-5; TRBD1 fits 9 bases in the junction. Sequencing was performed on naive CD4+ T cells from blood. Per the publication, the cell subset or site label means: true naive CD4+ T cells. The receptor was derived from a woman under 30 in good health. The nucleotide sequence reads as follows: TGTGCCAGCAGCTTTGGGGACAGGGTGGAGACCCAGTACTTC. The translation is CASSFGDRVETQYF. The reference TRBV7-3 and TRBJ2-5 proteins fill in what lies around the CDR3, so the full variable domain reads GAGVSQTPSNKVTEKGKYVELRCDPISGHTALYWYRQSLGQGPEFLIYFQGTGAADDSGLPNDRFFAVRPEGSVSTLKIQRTERGDSAVYLCASSFGDRVETQYFGPGTRLLVL.